This T cell receptor beta chain was profiled in a study of T cells in women clearing cervical HPV infection. The method was immunoSEQ multiplex PCR; TCRdb's version includes in-frame clones alone and lacks a portion of them. Here the sample table reports 31,000 or so clones. Unmatched junction bases numbered 4, after V lost 1 base and J lost 4 bases. Germline CDR1 MRHNA, CDR2 SNTAGT. This CDR3 comprises 15 residues. As to this clone: With the read ending 3 residues before the CDR3 end, the germline J gene is used to fill in that end.

The source of this sequence is a woman aged 18 to 75 with a cervical HPV16 infection that either progressed to CIN3+ or cleared (not recorded which). The sample taken for sequencing was blood buffy coat. V is TRBV6-4 and J is TRBJ2-1, with TRBD2 identical over 7 bases. The CDR3 bases that were read are TGTGCCAGCAGTGACTGGGCGGGAGAATACAATGAG. Translating gives CASSDWAGEYNE. The full CDR3 sequence reads CASSDWAGEYNEQFF.